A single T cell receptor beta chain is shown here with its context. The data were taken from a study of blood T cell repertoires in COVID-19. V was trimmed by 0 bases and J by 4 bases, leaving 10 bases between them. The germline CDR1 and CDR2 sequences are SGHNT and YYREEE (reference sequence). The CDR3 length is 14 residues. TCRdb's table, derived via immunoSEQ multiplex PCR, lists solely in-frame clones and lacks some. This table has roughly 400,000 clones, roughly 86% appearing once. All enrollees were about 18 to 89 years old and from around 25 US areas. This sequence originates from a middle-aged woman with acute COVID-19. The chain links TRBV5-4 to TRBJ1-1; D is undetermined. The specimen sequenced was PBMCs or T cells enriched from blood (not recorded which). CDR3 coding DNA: TGTGCCAGCAGCTTGGATGGGAGTTCCACTGAAGCTTTCTTT. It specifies CASSLDGSSTEAFF.